This paragraph covers one TCR beta chain sequence. Its antigen is not identified. The data stem from a study of T cell responses to AZD1222 COVID-19 vaccine. Study conclusions and caveats: Epitopes outside B.1.351 and B.1.1.7 mutated regions reportedly drew nearly half of spike TCRs. Just a handful of AZD1222 recipients were seropositive at baseline. Vaccine-related CD4 TCRs covered spike, predominating at 160-218 and 743-854. White British ancestry dominated among donors, who included more females, and clonal diversity was possibly underestimated.

V was pared by 7 bases and J by 3 bases, with 15 bases between. Germline CDR1 reads SGHTA; CDR2 reads FQGTGA. The CDR3 loop spans 15 amino acids. Method: immunoSEQ multiplex PCR; TCRdb's copy keeps in-frame clones and lacks some. Its listing shows over 120,000 clones. V usage is TRBV7-3 and J usage is TRBJ1-4, with no clear D. Sample: peripheral blood. The receptor comes from an adult in good health. DNA of the CDR3: TGTGCCAGCACCGGGATTGGCGCGGCTAATGAAAAACTGTTTTTT. It yields the protein CASTGIGAANEKLFF. The variable domain in full, with the rest retrieved from reference TRBV7-3 and TRBJ1-4, is GAGVSQTPSNKVTEKGKYVELRCDPISGHTALYWYRQSLGQGPEFLIYFQGTGAADDSGLPNDRFFAVRPEGSVSTLKIQRTERGDSAVYLCASTGIGAANEKLFFGSGTQLSVL.